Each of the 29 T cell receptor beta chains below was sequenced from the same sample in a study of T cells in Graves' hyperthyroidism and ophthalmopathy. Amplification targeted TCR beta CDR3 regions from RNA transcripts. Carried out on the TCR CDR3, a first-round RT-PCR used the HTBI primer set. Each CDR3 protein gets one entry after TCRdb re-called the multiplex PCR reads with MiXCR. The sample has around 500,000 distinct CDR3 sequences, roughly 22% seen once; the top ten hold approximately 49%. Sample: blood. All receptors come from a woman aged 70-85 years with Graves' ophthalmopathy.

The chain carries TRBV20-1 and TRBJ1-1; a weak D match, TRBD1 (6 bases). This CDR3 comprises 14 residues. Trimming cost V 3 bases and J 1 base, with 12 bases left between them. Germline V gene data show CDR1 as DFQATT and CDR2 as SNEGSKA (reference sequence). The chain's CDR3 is CSASRGAPNTEAFF. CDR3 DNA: TGCAGTGCTAGTAGGGGGGCCCCGAACACTGAAGCTTTCTTT.

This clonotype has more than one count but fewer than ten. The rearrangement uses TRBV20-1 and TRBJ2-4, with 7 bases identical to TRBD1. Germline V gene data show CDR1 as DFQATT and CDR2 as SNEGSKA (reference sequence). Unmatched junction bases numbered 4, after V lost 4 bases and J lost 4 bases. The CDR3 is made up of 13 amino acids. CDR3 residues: CSATTGVKNIQYF. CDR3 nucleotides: TGCAGTGCTACCACAGGGGTAAAAAACATTCAGTACTTC.

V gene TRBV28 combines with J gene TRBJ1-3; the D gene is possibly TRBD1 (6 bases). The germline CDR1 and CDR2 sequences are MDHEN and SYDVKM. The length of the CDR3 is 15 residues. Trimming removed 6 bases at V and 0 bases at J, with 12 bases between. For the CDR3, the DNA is TGTGCCAGCAGAGACAGGATGTTCTCTGGAAACACCATATATTTT. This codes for CASRDRMFSGNTIYF. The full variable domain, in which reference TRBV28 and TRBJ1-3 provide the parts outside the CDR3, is DVKVTQSSRYLVKRTGEKVFLECVQDMDHENMFWYRQDPGLGLRLIYFSYDVKMKEKGDIPEGYSVSREKKERFSLILESASTNQTSMYLCASRDRMFSGNTIYFGEGSWLTVV.

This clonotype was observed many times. The CDR3 bases are TGTGCCAGCAGTTACCAGGGAGGCTACGAGCAGTACTTC. This codes for CASSYQGGYEQYF. This chain uses TRBV6-5 with TRBJ2-7; a weak D match, TRBD2 (6 bases). The V gene's germline CDR1 is MNHEY and CDR2 SVGAGI. CDR3 length equals 13 residues. V lost 2 bases and J 3 bases, leaving 8 bases between the germline ends.

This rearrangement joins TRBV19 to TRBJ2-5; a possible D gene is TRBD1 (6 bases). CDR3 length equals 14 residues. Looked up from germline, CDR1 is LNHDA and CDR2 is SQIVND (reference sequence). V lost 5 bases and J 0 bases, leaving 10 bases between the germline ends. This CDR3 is CASSADRYQETQYF. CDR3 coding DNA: TGTGCCAGTAGTGCCGACAGGTACCAAGAGACCCAGTACTTC.

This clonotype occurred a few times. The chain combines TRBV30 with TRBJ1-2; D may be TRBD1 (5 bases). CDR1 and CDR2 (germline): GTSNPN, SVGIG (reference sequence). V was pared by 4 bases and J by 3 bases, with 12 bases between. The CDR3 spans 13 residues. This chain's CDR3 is CAWIRAPHYGYTF. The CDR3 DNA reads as TGTGCCTGGATCAGGGCCCCACACTATGGCTACACCTTC.

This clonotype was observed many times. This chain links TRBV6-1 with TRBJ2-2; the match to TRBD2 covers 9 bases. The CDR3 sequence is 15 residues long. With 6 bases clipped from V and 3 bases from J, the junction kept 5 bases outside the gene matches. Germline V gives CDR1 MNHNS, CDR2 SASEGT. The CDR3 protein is CASRSAGGYTGELFF. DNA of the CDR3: TGTGCCAGCAGGTCAGCGGGAGGCTACACCGGGGAGCTGTTTTTT.

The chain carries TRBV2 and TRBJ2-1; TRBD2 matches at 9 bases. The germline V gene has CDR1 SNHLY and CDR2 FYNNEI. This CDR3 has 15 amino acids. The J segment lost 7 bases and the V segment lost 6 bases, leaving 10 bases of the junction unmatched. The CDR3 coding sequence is TGTGCCAGCAGGCGGCAGGCTAGCGGGACGAATGAGCAGTTCTTC. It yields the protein CASRRQASGTNEQFF.

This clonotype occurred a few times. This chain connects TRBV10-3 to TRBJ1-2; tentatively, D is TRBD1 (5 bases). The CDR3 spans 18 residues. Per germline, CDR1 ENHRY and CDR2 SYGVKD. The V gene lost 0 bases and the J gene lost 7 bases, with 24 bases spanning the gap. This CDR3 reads CAISESSPKTQGIRGYTF. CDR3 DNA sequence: TGTGCCATCAGTGAGTCGAGTCCGAAAACTCAGGGAATCCGTGGCTACACCTTC.

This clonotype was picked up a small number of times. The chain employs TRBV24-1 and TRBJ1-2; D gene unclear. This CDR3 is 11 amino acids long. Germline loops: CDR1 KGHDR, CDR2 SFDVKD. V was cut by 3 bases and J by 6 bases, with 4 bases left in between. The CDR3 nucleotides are TGTGCCACCAGTGATAGTAATGGCTACACCTTC. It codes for CATSDSNGYTF.

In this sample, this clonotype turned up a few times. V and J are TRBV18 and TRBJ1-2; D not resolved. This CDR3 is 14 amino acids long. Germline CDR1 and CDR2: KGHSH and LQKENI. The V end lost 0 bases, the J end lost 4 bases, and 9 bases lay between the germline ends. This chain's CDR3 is CASSPPVPSYGYTF. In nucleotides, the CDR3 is TGTGCCAGCTCACCACCGGTCCCCTCCTATGGCTACACCTTC.

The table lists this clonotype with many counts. CDR3 residues: CASSLSPTGYEQYF. The CDR3 DNA is TGTGCCAGCAGCTTAAGTCCGACGGGGTACGAGCAGTACTTC. The rearrangement uses TRBV11-2 and TRBJ2-7; weak D call: TRBD2 (5 bases). This CDR3 contains 14 residues. V was trimmed by 2 bases and J by 4 bases, leaving 12 bases between them. CDR1 SGHAT and CDR2 FQNNGV come from the germline V gene.

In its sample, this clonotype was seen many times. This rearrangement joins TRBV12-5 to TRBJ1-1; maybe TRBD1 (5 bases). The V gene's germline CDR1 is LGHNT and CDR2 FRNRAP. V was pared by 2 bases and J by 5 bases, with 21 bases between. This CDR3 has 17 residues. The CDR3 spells CASGLIYTGRVRTEAFF. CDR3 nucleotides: TGTGCTAGTGGTTTGATCTATACGGGCAGGGTGCGGACTGAAGCTTTCTTT.

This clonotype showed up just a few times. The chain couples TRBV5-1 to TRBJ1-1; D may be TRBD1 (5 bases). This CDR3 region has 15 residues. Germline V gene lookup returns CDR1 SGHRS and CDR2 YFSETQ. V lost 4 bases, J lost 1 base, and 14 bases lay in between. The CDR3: CASSPDRTKNTEAFF. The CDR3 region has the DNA TGCGCCAGCAGCCCCGACCGGACAAAGAACACTGAAGCTTTCTTT.

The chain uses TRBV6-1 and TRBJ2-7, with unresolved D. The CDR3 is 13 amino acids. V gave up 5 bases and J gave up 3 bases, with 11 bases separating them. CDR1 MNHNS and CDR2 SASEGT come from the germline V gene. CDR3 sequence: CASSYNAYYEQYF. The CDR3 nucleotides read TGTGCCAGCAGTTATAACGCCTACTACGAGCAGTACTTC.

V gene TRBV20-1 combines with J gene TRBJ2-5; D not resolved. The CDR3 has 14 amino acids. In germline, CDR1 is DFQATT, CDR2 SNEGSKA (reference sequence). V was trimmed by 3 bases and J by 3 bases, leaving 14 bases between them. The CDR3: CSASPDISKETQYF. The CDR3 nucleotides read TGCAGTGCTAGTCCTGATATCTCGAAAGAGACCCAGTACTTC.

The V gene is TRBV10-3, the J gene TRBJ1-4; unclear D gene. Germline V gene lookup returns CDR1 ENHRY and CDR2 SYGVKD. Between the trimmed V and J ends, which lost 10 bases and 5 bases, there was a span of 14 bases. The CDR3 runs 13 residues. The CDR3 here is CATSLDGNEKLFF. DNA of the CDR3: TGTGCCACCTCATTGGACGGAAATGAAAAACTGTTTTTT.

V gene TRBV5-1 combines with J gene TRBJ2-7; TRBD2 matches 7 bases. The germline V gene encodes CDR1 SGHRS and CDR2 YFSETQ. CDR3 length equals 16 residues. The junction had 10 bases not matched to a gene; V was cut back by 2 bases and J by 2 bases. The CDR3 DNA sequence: TGCGCCAGCAGCTTAGGCCCAGCGGGACCCACCTACGAGCAGTACTTC. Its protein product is CASSLGPAGPTYEQYF.

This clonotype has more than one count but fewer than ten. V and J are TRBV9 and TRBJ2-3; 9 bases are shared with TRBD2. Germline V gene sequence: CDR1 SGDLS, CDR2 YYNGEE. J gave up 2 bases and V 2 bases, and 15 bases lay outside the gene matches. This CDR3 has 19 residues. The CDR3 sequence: CASSVRASGAASSTDTQYF. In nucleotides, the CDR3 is TGTGCCAGCAGCGTCCGGGCTAGCGGGGCGGCCTCCTCCACAGATACGCAGTATTTT.

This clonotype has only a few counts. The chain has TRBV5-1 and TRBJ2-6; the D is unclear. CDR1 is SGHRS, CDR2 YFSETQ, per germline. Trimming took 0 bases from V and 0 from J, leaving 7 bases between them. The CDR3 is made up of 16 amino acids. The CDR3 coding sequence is TGCGCCAGCAGCTTGGGCCTAAGCTCTGGGGCCAACGTCCTGACTTTC. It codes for CASSLGLSSGANVLTF.

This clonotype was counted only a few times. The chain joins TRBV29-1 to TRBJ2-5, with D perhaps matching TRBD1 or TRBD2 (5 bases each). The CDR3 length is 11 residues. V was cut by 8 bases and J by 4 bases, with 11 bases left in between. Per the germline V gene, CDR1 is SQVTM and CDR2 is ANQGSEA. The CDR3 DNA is TGCAGCACCCCAGGGAGAGAGACCCAGTACTTC. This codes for CSTPGRETQYF.

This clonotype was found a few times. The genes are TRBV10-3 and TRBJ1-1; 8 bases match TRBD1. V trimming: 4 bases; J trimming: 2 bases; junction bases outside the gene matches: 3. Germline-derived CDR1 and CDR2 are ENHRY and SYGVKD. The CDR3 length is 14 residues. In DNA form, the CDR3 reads TGTGCCATCAGTGCGGCAGGGGGCAACACTGAAGCTTTCTTT. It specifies CAISAAGGNTEAFF.

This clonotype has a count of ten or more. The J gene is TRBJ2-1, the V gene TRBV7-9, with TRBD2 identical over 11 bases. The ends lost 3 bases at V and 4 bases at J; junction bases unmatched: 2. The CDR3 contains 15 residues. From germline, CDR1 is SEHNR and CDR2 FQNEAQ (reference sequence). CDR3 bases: TGTGCCAGCAGCTTGGGACTAGCGGTATACAATGAGCAGTTCTTC. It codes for CASSLGLAVYNEQFF. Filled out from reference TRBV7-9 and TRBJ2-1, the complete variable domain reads DTGVSQNPRHKITKRGQNVTFRCDPISEHNRLYWYRQTLGQGPEFLTYFQNEAQLEKSRLLSDRFSAERPKGSFSTLEIQRTEQGDSAMYLCASSLGLAVYNEQFFGPGTRLTVL.

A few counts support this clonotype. CDR3 sequence reads: CASSVSGTPYNEQFF. For the CDR3, the DNA is TGTGCCAGCAGCGTCTCCGGGACTCCATACAATGAGCAGTTCTTC. This sequence joins TRBV9 and TRBJ2-1; a weak D match, TRBD2 (6 bases). Germline V CDR1 and CDR2: SGDLS, YYNGEE. The CDR3 covers 15 residues. Between the trimmed V and J ends, which lost 2 bases and 4 bases, there was a span of 13 bases. Based on the CDR3 plus reference TRBV9 and TRBJ2-1, the full variable domain is DSGVTQTPKHLITATGQRVTLRCSPRSGDLSVYWYQQSLDQGLQFLIQYYNGEERAKGNILERFSAQQFPDLHSELNLSSLELGDSALYFCASSVSGTPYNEQFFGPGTRLTVL.

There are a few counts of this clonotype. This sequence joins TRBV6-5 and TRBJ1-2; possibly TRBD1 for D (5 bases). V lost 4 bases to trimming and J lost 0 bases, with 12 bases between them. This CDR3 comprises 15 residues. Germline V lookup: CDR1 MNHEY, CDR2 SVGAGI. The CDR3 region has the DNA TGTGCCAGCAGTTTAGGGGCGGGGGCTAACTATGGCTACACCTTC. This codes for CASSLGAGANYGYTF.

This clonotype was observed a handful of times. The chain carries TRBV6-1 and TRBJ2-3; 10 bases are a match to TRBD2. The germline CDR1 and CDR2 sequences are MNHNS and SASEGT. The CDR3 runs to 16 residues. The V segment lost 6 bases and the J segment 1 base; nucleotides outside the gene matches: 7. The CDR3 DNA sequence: TGTGCCAGCAGCGGAGTCCTAGCGGGAGGCACAGATACGCAGTATTTT. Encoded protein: CASSGVLAGGTDTQYF.

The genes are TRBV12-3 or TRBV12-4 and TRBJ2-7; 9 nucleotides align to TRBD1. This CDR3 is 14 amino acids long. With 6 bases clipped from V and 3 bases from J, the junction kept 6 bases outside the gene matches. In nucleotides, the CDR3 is TGTGCCAGCAGGTCCGGGACAGGGATCTACGAGCAGTACTTC. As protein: CASRSGTGIYEQYF.

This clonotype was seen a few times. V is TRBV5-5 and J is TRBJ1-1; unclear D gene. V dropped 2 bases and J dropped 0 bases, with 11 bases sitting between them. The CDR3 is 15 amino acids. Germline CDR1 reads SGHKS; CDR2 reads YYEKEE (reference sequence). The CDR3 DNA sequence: TGTGCCAGCAGCTTCCTACCTGGGCTGAACACTGAAGCTTTCTTT. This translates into CASSFLPGLNTEAFF.

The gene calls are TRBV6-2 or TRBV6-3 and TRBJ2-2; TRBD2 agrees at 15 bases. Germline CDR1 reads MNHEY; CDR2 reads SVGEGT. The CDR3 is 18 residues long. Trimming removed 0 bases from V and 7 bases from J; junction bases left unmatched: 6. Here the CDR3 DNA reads TGTGCCAGCAGTTACTCAAGGACTAGCGGGAGGGCCGTCGGGGAGCTGTTTTTT. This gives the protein CASSYSRTSGRAVGELFF.